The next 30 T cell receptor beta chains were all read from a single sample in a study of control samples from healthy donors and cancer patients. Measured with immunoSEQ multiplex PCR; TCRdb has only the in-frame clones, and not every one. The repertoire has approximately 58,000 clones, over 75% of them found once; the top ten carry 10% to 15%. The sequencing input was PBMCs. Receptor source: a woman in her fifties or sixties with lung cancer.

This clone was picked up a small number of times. In DNA, the CDR3 is TGTGCCAGCAGCTTAGGGATCTCGGGGGCCAACGTCCTGACTTTC. It encodes CASSLGISGANVLTF. V is TRBV7-9 and J is TRBJ2-6; D unresolved. The CDR3 length is 15 residues. V was shortened by 1 base and J by 4 bases, with 8 bases between the two germline ends. Germline V gives CDR1 SEHNR, CDR2 FQNEAQ (reference sequence). Filled out from reference TRBV7-9 and TRBJ2-6, the complete variable domain reads DTGVSQNPRHKITKRGQNVTFRCDPISEHNRLYWYRQTLGQGPEFLTYFQNEAQLEKSRLLSDRFSAERPKGSFSTLEIQRTEQGDSAMYLCASSLGISGANVLTFGAGSRLTVL.

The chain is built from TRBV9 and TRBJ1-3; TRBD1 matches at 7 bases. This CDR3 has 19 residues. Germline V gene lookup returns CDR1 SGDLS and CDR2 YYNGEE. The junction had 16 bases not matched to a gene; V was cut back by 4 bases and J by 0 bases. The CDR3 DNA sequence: TGTGCCAGCAGCTCCCGGGGGGGGACAGTCCTGCACTCTGGAAACACCATATATTTT. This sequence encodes CASSSRGGTVLHSGNTIYF. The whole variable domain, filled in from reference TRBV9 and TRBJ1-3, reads DSGVTQTPKHLITATGQRVTLRCSPRSGDLSVYWYQQSLDQGLQFLIQYYNGEERAKGNILERFSAQQFPDLHSELNLSSLELGDSALYFCASSSRGGTVLHSGNTIYFGEGSWLTVV.

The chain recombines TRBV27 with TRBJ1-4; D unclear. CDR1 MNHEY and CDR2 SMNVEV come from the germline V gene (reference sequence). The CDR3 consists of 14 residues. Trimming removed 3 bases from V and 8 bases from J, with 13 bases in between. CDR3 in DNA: TGTGCCAGCAGTTTGAGGGAACTGGGGGAAAAACTGTTTTTT. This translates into CASSLRELGEKLFF. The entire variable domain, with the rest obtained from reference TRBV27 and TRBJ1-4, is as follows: EAQVTQNPRYLITVTGKKLTVTCSQNMNHEYMSWYRQDPGLGLRQIYYSMNVEVTDKGDVPEGYKVSRKEKRNFPLILESPSPNQTSLYFCASSLRELGEKLFFGSGTQLSVL.

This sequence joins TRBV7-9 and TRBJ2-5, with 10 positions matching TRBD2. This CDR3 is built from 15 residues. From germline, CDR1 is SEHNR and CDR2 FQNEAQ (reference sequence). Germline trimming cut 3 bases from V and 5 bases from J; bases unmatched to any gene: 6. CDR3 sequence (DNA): TGTGCCAGCAGCTTCGAGCGGGAGGGCCGGGAGACCCAGTACTTC. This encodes CASSFEREGRETQYF.

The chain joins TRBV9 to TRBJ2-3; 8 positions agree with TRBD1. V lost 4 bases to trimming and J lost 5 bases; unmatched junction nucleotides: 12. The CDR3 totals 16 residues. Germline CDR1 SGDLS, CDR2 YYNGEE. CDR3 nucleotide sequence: TGTGCCAGCAGCTTCACTGGGACAGGCGTCCTAGATACGCAGTATTTT. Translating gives CASSFTGTGVLDTQYF.

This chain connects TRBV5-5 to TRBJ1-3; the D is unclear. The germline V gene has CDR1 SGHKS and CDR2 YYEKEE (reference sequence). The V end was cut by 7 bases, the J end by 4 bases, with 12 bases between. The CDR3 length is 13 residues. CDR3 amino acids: CASQSWRGNTIYF. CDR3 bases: TGTGCCAGCCAGAGTTGGCGAGGAAACACCATATATTTT.

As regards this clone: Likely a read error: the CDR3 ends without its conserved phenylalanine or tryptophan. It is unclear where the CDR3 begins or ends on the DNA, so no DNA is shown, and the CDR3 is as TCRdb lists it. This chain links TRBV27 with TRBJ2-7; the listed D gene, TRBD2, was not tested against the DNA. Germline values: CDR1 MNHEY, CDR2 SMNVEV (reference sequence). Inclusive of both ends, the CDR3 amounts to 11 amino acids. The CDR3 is CARGSRGGLVP.

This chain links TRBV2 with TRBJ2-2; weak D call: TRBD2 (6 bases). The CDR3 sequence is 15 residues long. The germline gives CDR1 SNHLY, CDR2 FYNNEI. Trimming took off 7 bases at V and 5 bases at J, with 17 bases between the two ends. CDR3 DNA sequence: TGTGCCAGCAACTCGCGCCGGGAGCGGACCGGGGAGCTGTTTTTT. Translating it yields CASNSRRERTGELFF.

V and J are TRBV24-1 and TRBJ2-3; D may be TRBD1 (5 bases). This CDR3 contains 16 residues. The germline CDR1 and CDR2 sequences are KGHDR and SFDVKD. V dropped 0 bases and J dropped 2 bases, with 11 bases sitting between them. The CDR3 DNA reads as TGTGCCACCAGTGATTTGGACAGAGAAATCACAGATACGCAGTATTTT. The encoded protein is CATSDLDREITDTQYF.

DNA for the CDR3: TGTGCCAGCAGCTTGGGGCACAGGGGCAGCACTGAAGCTTTCTTT. It is translated as CASSLGHRGSTEAFF. The chain joins TRBV5-8 to TRBJ1-1; 7 bases agree with TRBD1. CDR3 length: 15 amino acids. V was pared by 0 bases and J by 4 bases, with 6 bases of the junction left unmatched. CDR1 and CDR2 (germline): SGHTS, YDEGEE.

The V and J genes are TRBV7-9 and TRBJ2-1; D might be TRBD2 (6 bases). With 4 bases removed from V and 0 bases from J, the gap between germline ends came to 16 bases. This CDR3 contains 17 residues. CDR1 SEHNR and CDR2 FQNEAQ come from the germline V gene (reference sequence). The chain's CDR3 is CASSSTLGLTSYNEQFF. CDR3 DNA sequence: TGTGCCAGCAGCTCGACGCTGGGACTGACCTCCTACAATGAGCAGTTCTTC.

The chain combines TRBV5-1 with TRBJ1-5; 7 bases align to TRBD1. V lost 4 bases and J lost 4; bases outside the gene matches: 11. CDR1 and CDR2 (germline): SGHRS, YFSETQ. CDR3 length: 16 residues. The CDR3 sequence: CASSIGTVGENQPQHF. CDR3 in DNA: TGCGCCAGCAGCATCGGGACAGTGGGAGAAAATCAGCCCCAGCATTTT.

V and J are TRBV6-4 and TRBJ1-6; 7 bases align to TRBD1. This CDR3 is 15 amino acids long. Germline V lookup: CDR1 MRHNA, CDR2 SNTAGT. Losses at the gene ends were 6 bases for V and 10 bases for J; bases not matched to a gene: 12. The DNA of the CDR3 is TGTGCCAGCAGGCCATCCGGGACAGAAATATCACCCCTCCACTTT. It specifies CASRPSGTEISPLHF.

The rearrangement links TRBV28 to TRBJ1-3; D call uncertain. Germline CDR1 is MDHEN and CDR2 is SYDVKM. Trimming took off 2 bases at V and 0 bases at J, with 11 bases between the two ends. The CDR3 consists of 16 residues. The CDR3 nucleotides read TGTGCCAGCAGTTTAGACTACGGGGTCTCTGGAAACACCATATATTTT. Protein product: CASSLDYGVSGNTIYF.

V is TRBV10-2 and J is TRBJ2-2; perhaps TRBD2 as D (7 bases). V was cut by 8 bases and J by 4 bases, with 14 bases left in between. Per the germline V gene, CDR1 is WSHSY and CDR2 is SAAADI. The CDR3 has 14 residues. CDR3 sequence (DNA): TGCGCCAGCGTTCGGGGGGCGATCACCGGGGAGCTGTTTTTT. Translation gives CASVRGAITGELFF.

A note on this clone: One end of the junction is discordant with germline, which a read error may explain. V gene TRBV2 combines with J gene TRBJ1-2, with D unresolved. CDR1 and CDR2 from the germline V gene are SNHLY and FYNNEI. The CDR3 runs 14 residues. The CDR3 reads CVSSVTERRDGYTF. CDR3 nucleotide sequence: TGTGTCAGCAGTGTAACGGAGCGACGGGATGGCTACACCTTC. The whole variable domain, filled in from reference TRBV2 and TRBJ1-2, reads EPEVTQTPSHQVTQMGQEVILRCVPISNHLYFYWYRQILGQKVEFLVSFYNNEISEKSEIFDDQFSVERPDGSNFTLKIRSTKLEDSAMYFCVSSVTERRDGYTFGSGTRLTVV.

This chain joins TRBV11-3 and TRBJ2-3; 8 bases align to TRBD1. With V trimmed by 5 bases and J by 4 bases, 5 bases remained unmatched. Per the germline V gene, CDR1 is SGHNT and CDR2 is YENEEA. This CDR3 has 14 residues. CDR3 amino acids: CASSPTGVADTQYF. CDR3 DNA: TGTGCCAGCAGCCCGACAGGGGTAGCAGATACGCAGTATTTT. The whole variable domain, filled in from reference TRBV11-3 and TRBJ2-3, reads EAGVVQSPRYKIIEKKQPVAFWCNPISGHNTLYWYLQNLGQGPELLIRYENEEAVDDSQLPKDRFSAERLKGVDSTLKIQPAELGDSAVYLCASSPTGVADTQYFGPGTRLTVL.

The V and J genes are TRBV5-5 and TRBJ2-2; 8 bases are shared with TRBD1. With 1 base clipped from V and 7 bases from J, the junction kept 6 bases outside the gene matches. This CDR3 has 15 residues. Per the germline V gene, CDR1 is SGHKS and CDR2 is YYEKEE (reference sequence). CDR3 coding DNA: TGTGCCAGCAGCTTGTTGCAGGGGGCGAGCGGGGAGCTGTTTTTT. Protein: CASSLLQGASGELFF.

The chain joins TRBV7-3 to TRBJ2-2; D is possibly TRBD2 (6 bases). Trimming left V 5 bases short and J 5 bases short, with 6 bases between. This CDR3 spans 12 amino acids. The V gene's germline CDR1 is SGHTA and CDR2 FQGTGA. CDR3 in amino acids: CASSGGTGELFF. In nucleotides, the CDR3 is TGTGCCAGCAGCGGGGGGACCGGGGAGCTGTTTTTT.

The CDR3 is CATSRVWQNTEAFF. CDR3 DNA: TGTGCCACCAGCAGAGTTTGGCAGAACACTGAAGCTTTCTTT. The chain combines TRBV15 with TRBJ1-1; D not certain. V gave up 1 base and J gave up 1 base, with 7 bases separating them. Germline loops: CDR1 LNHNV, CDR2 YYDKDF (reference sequence). There are 14 residues in the CDR3.

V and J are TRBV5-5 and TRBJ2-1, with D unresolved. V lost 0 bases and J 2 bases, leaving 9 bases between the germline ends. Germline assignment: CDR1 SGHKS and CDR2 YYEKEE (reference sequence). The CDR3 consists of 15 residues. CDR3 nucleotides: TGTGCCAGCAGCTTGGGAGACTCAACCTACAATGAGCAGTTCTTC. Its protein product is CASSLGDSTYNEQFF.

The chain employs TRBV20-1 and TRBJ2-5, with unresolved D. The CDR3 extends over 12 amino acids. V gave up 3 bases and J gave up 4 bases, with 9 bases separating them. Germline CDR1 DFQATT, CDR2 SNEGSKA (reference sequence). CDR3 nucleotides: TGCAGTGCTAGTACCGGCTTAGAGACCCAGTACTTC. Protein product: CSASTGLETQYF.

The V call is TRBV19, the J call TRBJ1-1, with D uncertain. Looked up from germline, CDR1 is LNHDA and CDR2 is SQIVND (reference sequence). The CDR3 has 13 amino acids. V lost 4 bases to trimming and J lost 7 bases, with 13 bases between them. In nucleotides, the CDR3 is TGTGCCAGTAGTAAAGAACCGGGATTTGAAGCTTTCTTT. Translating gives CASSKEPGFEAFF.

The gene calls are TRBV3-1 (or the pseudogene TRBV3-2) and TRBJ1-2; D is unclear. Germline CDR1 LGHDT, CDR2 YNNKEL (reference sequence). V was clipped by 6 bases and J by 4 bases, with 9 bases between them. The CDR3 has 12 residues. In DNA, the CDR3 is TGTGCCAGCAGTCCGGCGGGCTATGGCTACACCTTC. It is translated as CASSPAGYGYTF.

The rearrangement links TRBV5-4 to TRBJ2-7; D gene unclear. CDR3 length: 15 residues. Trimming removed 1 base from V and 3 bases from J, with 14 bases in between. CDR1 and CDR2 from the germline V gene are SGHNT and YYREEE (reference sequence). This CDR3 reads CASSLSSAPNYEQYF. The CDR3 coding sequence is TGTGCCAGCAGCTTGTCCTCAGCTCCGAACTACGAGCAGTACTTC. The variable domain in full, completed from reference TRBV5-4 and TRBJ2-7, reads ETGVTQSPTHLIKTRGQQVTLRCSSQSGHNTVSWYQQALGQGPQFIFQYYREEENGRGNFPPRFSGLQFPNYSSELNVNALELDDSALYLCASSLSSAPNYEQYFGPGTRLTVT.

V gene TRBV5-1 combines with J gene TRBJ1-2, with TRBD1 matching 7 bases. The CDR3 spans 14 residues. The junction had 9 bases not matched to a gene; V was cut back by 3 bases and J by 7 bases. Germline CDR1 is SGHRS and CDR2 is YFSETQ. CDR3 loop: CASSWDSGSVGYTF. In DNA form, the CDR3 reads TGCGCCAGCAGCTGGGACAGTGGGTCCGTTGGCTACACCTTC.

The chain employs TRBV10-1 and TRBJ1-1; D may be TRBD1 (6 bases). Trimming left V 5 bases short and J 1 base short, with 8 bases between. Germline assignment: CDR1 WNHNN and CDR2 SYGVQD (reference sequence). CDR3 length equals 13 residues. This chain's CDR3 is CASSKGGNTEAFF. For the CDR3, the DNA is TGCGCCAGCAGTAAGGGGGGGAACACTGAAGCTTTCTTT.

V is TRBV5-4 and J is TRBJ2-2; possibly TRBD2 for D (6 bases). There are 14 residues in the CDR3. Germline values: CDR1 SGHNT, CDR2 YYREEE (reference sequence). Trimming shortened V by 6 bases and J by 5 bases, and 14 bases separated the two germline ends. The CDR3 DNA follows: TGTGCCAGCACCTCAAAAGGAGGGACCGGGGAGCTGTTTTTT. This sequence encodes CASTSKGGTGELFF.

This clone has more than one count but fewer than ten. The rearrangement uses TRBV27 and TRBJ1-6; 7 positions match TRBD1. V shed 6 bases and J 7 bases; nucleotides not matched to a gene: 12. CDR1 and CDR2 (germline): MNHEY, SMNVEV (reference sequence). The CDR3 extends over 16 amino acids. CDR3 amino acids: CASSLQGTVGNSPLHF. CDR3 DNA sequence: TGTGCCAGCAGCTTACAGGGGACGGTTGGGAATTCACCCCTCCACTTT.

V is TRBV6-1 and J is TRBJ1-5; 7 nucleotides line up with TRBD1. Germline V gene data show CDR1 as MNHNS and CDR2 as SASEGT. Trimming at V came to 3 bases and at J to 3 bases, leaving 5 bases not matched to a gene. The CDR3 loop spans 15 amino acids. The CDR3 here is CASSEGRGYNQPQHF. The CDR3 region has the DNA TGTGCCAGCAGTGAGGGCAGGGGGTACAATCAGCCCCAGCATTTT.